This T cell receptor beta chain was captured by sequencing in a study of a mutant IDH1 vaccine in newly diagnosed glioma. Background on the study: The treated group averaged about 41 years old and was roughly 60% male, roughly 40% female. Prior therapy was radiotherapy, temozolomide, or both; most received both. Study-level points and caveats: It seemed that pseudoprogression was not linked to changes in the top peripheral T cell clonotypes.

TCRdb's table, derived via immunoSEQ multiplex PCR, lists solely in-frame clones and lacks some. This sample has approximately 92,000 clones, with about four fifths found just once. The time point was: baseline, week 1 (first vaccination visit). Noted treatment: pre-vaccination baseline after standard-of-care therapy. Donor tumors were new WHO grade 3 or 4 IDH1-mutant, ATRX-lost astrocytomas. Trimming removed 2 bases from V and 14 bases from J; junction bases left unmatched: 5. CDR1 is MNHEY, CDR2 SVGAGI, per germline. This CDR3 region has 13 residues. As regards this clone: Its matching antigen is unknown.

V gene TRBV6-5 combines with J gene TRBJ2-1; 11 positions match TRBD1. The specimen comprised PBMCs, sampled from a glioma patient treated with radiotherapy, temozolomide or both. The receptor was derived from a man in his forties with glioma. The CDR3 reads CASSYRDRGDKFF. The CDR3 DNA is TGTGCCAGCAGTTACCGGGACAGGGGGGATAAGTTCTTC.